The 10 T cell receptor beta chains reported below all come from one sample, sequenced in a study of blood T cell repertoires in COVID-19. Libraries were prepared by immunoSEQ multiplex PCR; TCRdb keeps only in-frame clonotypes and omits some of them. The sample carries about 180,000 clones, roughly 83% recorded once. Source material: peripheral blood. The receptors originated from a human donor in a cohort sampled during active COVID-19.

This chain joins TRBV6-6 and TRBJ1-2, with TRBD1 identical over 11 bases. Germline loops: CDR1 MNHNY, CDR2 SVGAGI (reference sequence). The CDR3 sequence is 15 residues long. Germline trimming cut 5 bases from V and 3 bases from J; bases unmatched to any gene: 5. Written as DNA, the CDR3 is TGTGCCAGCAGTCTAGTGGGACAGGGGGACTATGGCTACACCTTC. It encodes CASSLVGQGDYGYTF.

The chain links TRBV19 to TRBJ2-6; D is possibly TRBD2 (6 bases). CDR3 size: 15 residues. Trimming took off 4 bases at V and 1 base at J, with 8 bases between the two ends. Germline V lookup: CDR1 LNHDA, CDR2 SQIVND (reference sequence). The CDR3 nucleotides are TGTGCCAGTAGTACCCGGGGGTCTGGGGCCAACGTCCTGACTTTC. This translates into CASSTRGSGANVLTF.

The genes are TRBV28 and TRBJ1-1; TRBD1 matches 7 bases. The CDR3 is 15 residues long. Germline CDR1 MDHEN, CDR2 SYDVKM. Trimming cost V 7 bases and J 2 bases; bases outside gene matches: 10. The CDR3 loop is CASTSSGTDNTEAFF. Written as DNA, the CDR3 is TGTGCCAGCACATCCTCCGGGACAGATAACACTGAAGCTTTCTTT.

V and J are TRBV7-2 and TRBJ1-5; D is undetermined. V dropped 8 bases and J dropped 4 bases, with 15 bases sitting between them. The CDR3 has 14 amino acids. Germline lookup yields CDR1 SGHTA and CDR2 FQGNSA. The chain's CDR3 is CASAPEQQNQPQHF. The CDR3 bases are TGTGCCAGCGCACCGGAGCAGCAGAATCAGCCCCAGCATTTT.

The chain recombines TRBV7-9 with TRBJ1-3, with D hard to call. CDR3 length: 14 amino acids. Trimming stripped 2 bases from V and 2 bases from J, with 7 bases between. CDR1 and CDR2 (germline): SEHNR, FQNEAQ (reference sequence). CDR3 bases: TGTGCCAGCAGCTTACTCGGGGCTGGAAACACCATATATTTT. Amino acids: CASSLLGAGNTIYF.

The DNA of the CDR3 is TGTGCCAGCAGCATCAGGGACAGGGGGTATGGCTACACCTTC. Protein: CASSIRDRGYGYTF. The rearrangement joins TRBV5-6 to TRBJ1-2, with 11 bases that match TRBD1. Germline CDR1 and CDR2: SGHDT and YYEEEE. The junction had 4 bases not matched to a gene; V was cut back by 4 bases and J by 5 bases. The CDR3 runs to 14 residues. Using reference TRBV5-6 and TRBJ1-2 for the parts outside the CDR3, the full variable domain is DAGVTQSPTHLIKTRGQQVTLRCSPKSGHDTVSWYQQALGQGPQFIFQYYEEEERQRGNFPDRFSGHQFPNYSSELNVNALLLGDSALYLCASSIRDRGYGYTFGSGTRLTVV.

V gene TRBV7-9 combines with J gene TRBJ2-1, with TRBD2 as a possible D gene (6 bases). Germline CDR1 reads SEHNR; CDR2 reads FQNEAQ (reference sequence). The CDR3 has 13 residues. The germline V and J ends were trimmed by 3 bases and 4 bases, with 7 bases remaining between them. This chain's CDR3 is CASSFGGYNEQFF. Here the CDR3 DNA reads TGTGCCAGCAGCTTTGGGGGGTACAATGAGCAGTTCTTC. Full variable domain (rest looked up from reference TRBV7-9 and TRBJ2-1): DTGVSQNPRHKITKRGQNVTFRCDPISEHNRLYWYRQTLGQGPEFLTYFQNEAQLEKSRLLSDRFSAERPKGSFSTLEIQRTEQGDSAMYLCASSFGGYNEQFFGPGTRLTVL.

This chain uses TRBV7-2 with TRBJ2-7; D may be TRBD1 (7 bases). The CDR3 consists of 14 residues. The V and J ends lost 1 base and 5 bases respectively, with 12 bases between them. Germline loops: CDR1 SGHTA, CDR2 FQGNSA. CDR3 loop: CASSLDQGGNEQYF. The CDR3 DNA follows: TGTGCCAGCAGCTTAGATCAGGGGGGCAACGAGCAGTACTTC.

The gene calls are TRBV14 and TRBJ2-3; D perhaps matches TRBD1 (6 bases). Germline V gene sequence: CDR1 SGHDN, CDR2 FVKESK. The V end lost 4 bases, the J end lost 2 bases, and 13 bases lay between the germline ends. This CDR3 comprises 15 residues. CDR3 sequence (DNA): TGTGCCAGCAGCCTAAGACAGGCCCCCACAGATACGCAGTATTTT. Translated, it gives CASSLRQAPTDTQYF.

The rearrangement joins TRBV25-1 to TRBJ2-7; 7 bases line up with TRBD2. The V segment lost 5 bases and the J segment 8 bases; nucleotides outside the gene matches: 6. This CDR3 is 12 amino acids long. Germline V gene data show CDR1 as MGHDK and CDR2 as SYGVNS. In DNA form, the CDR3 reads TGTGCCAGCAGTTTCGGACTAGTCAAGCAGTACTTC. This sequence encodes CASSFGLVKQYF.